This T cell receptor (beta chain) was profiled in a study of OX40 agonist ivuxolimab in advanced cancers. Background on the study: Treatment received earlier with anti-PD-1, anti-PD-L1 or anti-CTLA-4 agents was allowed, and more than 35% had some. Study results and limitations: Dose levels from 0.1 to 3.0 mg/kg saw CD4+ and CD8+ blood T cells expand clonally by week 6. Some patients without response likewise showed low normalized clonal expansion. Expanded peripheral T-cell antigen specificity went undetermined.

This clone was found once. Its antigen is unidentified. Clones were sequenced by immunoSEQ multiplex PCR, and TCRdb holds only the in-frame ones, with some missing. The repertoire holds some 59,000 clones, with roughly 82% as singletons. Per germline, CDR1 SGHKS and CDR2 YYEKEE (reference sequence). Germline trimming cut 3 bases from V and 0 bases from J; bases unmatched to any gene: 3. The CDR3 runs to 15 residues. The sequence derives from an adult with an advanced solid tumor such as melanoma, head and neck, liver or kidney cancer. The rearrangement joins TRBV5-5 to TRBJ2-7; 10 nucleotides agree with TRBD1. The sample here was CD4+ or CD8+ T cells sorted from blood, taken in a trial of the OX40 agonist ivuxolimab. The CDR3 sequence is CASSWTGGSSYEQYF. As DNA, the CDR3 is TGTGCCAGCAGCTGGACAGGGGGTAGCTCCTACGAGCAGTACTTC.